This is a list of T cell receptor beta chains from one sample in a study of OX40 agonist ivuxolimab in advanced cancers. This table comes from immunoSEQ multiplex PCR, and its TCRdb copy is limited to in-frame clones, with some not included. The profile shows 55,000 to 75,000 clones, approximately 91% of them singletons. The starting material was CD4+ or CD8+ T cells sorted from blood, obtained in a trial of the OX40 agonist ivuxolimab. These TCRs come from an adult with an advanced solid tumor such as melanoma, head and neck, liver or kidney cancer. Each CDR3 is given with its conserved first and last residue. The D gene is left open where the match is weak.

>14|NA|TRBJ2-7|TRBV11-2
CASSLGGAGYEQYF
TGTGCCAGCAGCTTAGGCGGAGCCGGCTACGAGCAGTACTTC
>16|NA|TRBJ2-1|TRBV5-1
CASSLALLGTYNEQFF
TGCGCCAGCAGCTTGGCCCTTTTGGGAACATACAATGAGCAGTTCTTC
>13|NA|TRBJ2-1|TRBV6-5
CASTSSARNEQFF
TGTGCCAGCACCTCGTCAGCTCGCAATGAGCAGTTCTTC
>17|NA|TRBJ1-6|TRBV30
CAWREDRTRSYNSPLHF
TGTGCCTGGAGAGAAGACAGGACTCGCTCCTATAATTCACCCCTCCACTTT
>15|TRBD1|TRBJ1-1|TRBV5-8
CASSVRDRMNTEAFF
TGTGCCAGCAGCGTACGGGACAGAATGAACACTGAAGCTTTCTTT
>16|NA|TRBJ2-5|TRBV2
CASSERASYVRETQYF
TGTGCCAGCAGTGAAAGGGCTAGCTACGTCCGGGAGACCCAGTACTTC
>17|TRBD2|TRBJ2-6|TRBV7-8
CASSLFGRAFGANVLTF
TGTGCCAGCAGCTTATTCGGGAGGGCTTTTGGGGCCAACGTCCTGACTTTC
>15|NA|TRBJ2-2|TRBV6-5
CASNSQGNRAGELFF
TGTGCCAGCAACTCACAGGGCAATCGGGCCGGGGAGCTGTTTTTT
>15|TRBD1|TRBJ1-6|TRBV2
CASSVGQGASSPLHF
TGTGCCAGCAGTGTCGGACAGGGGGCAAGTTCACCCCTCCACTTT
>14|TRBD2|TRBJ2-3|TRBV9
CASSKAGGTDTQYF
TGTGCCAGCAGCAAAGCGGGAGGCACAGATACGCAGTATTTT
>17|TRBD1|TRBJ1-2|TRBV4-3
CASSQLFPGQGGDGYTF
TGCGCCAGCAGCCAGCTATTTCCGGGACAGGGAGGTGATGGCTACACCTTC
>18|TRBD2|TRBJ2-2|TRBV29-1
CSAPLAGAFEGRHGELFF
TGCAGCGCTCCCCTAGCGGGAGCGTTCGAGGGAAGGCACGGGGAGCTGTTTTTT
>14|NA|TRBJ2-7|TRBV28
CASRATGLPYEQYF
TGTGCCAGCAGAGCTACAGGGCTTCCCTACGAGCAGTACTTC
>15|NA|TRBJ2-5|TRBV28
CASSSQPGVQETQYF
TGTGCCAGCAGTTCCCAGCCCGGGGTACAAGAGACCCAGTACTTC
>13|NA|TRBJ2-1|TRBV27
CATVGLTHNEQFF
TGTGCCACCGTCGGACTAACCCACAATGAGCAGTTCTTC
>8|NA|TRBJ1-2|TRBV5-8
CASSGYTF
TGTGCCAGTAGCGGCTACACCTTC
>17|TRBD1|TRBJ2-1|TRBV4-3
CASSQVVQGVDYNEQFF
TGCGCCAGCAGCCAAGTTGTACAGGGGGTTGACTACAATGAGCAGTTCTTC
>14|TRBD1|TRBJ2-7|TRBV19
CASSASQTGLEQYF
TGTGCCAGTAGTGCATCCCAGACAGGGCTCGAGCAGTACTTC
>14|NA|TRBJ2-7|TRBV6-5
CASSLSRVFDEQYF
TGTGCCAGCAGTCTTTCAAGGGTTTTCGACGAGCAGTACTTC
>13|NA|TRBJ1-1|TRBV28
CASLDRGWTEAFF
TGTGCCAGCTTGGATCGCGGGTGGACTGAAGCTTTCTTT
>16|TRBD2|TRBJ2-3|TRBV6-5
CASSYSLAASTDTQYF
TGTGCCAGCAGTTACTCACTAGCGGCTAGCACAGATACGCAGTATTTT
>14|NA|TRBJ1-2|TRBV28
CASSLENRNYGYTF
TGTGCCAGCAGTTTAGAGAATAGAAACTATGGCTACACCTTC
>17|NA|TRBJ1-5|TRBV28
CASSFGPGSYSNQPQHF
TGTGCCAGCAGTTTCGGGCCCGGATCGTATAGCAATCAGCCCCAGCATTTT